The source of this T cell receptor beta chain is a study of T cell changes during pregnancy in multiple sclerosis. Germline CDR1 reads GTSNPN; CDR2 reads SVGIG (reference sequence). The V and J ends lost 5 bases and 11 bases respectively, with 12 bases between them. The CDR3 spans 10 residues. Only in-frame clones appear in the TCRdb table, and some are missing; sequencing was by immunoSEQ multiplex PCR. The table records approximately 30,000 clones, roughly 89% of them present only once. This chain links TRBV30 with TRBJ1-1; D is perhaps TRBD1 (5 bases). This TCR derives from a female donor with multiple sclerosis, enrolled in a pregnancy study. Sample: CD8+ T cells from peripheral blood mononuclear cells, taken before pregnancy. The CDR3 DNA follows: TGTGCCTGGGGCCCAGGGTGGGCTTTCTTT. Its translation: CAWGPGWAFF.